This paragraph covers one TCR beta chain sequence. Its antigen is not identified. These data originate in a study of cytomegalovirus exposure and HLA in healthy donors. At the level of the study: Early release data held 80 million to 100 million unique TCRs from HLA-typed donors.

V lost 5 bases to trimming and J lost 2 bases; unmatched junction nucleotides: 3. Germline CDR1 reads SGHRS; CDR2 reads YFSETQ. The CDR3 runs 16 residues. General study results and limits: In a later analysis, specific HLA alleles were associated with 15,000 to 20,000 TCR beta sequences at a 0.05 false discovery rate.

Use of 60 Vbeta and 13 Jbeta primers characterized the PCR. The table came from immunoSEQ multiplex PCR; TCRdb's copy has only in-frame clones and leaves some out. Found here are about 140,000 clones, more than 70% of them singletons; the top ten hold 4% to 6%. The sample consisted of PBMCs. This chain uses TRBV5-1 with TRBJ2-2, with 13 bases matching TRBD2. This clonotype was obtained from a woman aged 50 to 60 in good health and CMV-seronegative. The CDR3 sequence is CASSRTSGGNTGELFF. The CDR3 DNA is TGCGCCAGCAGTCGGACTAGCGGGGGTAACACCGGGGAGCTGTTTTTT.